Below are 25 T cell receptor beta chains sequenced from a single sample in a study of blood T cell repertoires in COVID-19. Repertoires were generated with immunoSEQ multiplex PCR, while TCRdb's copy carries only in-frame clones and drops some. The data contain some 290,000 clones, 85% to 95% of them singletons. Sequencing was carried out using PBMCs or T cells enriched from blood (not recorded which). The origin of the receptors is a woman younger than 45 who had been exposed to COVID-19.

In DNA form, the CDR3 reads TGCGCCAGCAGCCAAGTCGGTCATCTCACAGATACGCAGTATTTT. This sequence encodes CASSQVGHLTDTQYF. The chain uses TRBV4-1 and TRBJ2-3, with D uncertain. The germline gives CDR1 MGHRA, CDR2 YSYEKL. The germline V and J ends were trimmed by 1 base and 2 bases, with 10 bases remaining between them. The length of the CDR3 is 15 residues.

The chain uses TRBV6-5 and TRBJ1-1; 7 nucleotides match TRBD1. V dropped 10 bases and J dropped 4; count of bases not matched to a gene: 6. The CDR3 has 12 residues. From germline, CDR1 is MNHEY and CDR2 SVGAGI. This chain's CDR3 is CATQTGSTEAFF. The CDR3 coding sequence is TGTGCCACCCAGACAGGGTCCACTGAAGCTTTCTTT.

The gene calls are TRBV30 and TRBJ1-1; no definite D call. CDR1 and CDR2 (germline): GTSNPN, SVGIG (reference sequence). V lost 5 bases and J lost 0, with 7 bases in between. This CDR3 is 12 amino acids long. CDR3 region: CAWAIMNTEAFF. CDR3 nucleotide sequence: TGTGCCTGGGCTATCATGAACACTGAAGCTTTCTTT. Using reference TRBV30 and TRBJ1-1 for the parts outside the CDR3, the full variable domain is SQTIHQWPATLVQPVGSPLSLECTVEGTSNPNLYWYRQAAGRGLQLLFYSVGIGQISSEVPQNLSASRPQDRQFILSSKKLLLSDSGFYLCAWAIMNTEAFFGQGTRLTVV.

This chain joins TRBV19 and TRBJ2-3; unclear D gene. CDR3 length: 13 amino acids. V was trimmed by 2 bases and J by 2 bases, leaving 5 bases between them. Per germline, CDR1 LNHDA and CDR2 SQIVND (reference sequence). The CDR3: CASSIQLTDTQYF. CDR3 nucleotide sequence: TGTGCCAGTAGTATACAACTCACAGATACGCAGTATTTT.

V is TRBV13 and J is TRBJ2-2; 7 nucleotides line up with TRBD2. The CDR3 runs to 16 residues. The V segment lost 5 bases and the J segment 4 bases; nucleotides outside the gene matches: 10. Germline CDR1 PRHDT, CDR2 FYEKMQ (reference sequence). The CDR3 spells CASSDRTWGGTGELFF. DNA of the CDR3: TGTGCCAGCAGCGACCGGACCTGGGGGGGCACCGGGGAGCTGTTTTTT.

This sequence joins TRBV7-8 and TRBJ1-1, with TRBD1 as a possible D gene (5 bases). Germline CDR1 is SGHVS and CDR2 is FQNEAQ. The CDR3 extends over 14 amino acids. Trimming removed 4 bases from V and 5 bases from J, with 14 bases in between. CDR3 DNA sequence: TGTGCCAGCAGCTCTGACGTTCGGGGGACTGAAGCTTTCTTT. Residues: CASSSDVRGTEAFF. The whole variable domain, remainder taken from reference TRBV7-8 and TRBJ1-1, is GAGVSQSPRYKVAKRGQDVALRCDPISGHVSLFWYQQALGQGPEFLTYFQNEAQLDKSGLPSDRFFAERPEGSVSTLKIQRTQQEDSAVYLCASSSDVRGTEAFFGQGTRLTVV.

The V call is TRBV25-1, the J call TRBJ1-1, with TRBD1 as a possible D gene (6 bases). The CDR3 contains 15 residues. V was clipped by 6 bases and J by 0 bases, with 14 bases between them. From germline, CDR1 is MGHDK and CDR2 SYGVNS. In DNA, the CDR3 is TGTGCCAGCAGCGAGAATACAGGGCTGAACACTGAAGCTTTCTTT. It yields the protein CASSENTGLNTEAFF.

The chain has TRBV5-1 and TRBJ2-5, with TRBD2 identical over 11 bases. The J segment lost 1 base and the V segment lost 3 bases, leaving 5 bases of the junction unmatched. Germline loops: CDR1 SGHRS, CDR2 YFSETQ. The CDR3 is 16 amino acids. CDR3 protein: CASSYLAGGLQETQYF. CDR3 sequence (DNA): TGCGCCAGCAGCTACCTAGCGGGGGGCCTCCAAGAGACCCAGTACTTC.

In DNA form, the CDR3 reads TGTGCCAGCAGTTACTGGGCCTCCGACACCGGGGAGCTGTTTTTT. It yields the protein CASSYWASDTGELFF. The rearrangement uses TRBV6-2 or TRBV6-3 and TRBJ2-2; D remains unclear. The germline V gene has CDR1 MNHEY and CDR2 SVGEGT. The CDR3 is 15 amino acids. Trimming stripped 1 base from V and 3 bases from J, with 9 bases between.

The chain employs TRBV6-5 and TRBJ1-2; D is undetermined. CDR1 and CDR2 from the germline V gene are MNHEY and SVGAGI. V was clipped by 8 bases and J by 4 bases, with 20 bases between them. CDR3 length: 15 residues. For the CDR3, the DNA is TGTGCCAGCGCCTCCTCGGGGTTAACCGGCTATGGCTACACCTTC. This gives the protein CASASSGLTGYGYTF.

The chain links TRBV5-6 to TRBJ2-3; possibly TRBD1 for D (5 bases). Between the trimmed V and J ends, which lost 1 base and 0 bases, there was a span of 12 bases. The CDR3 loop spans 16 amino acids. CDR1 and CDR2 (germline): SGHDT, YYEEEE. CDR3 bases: TGTGCCAGCAGCTTGAAACAGGACCCTAGCACAGATACGCAGTATTTT. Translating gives CASSLKQDPSTDTQYF.

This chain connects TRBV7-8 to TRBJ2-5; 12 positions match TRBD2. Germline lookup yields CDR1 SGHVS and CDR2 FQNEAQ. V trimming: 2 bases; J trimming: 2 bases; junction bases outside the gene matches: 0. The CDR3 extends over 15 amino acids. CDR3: CASSLTSGGQETQYF. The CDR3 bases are TGTGCCAGCAGCTTAACTAGCGGGGGGCAAGAGACCCAGTACTTC.

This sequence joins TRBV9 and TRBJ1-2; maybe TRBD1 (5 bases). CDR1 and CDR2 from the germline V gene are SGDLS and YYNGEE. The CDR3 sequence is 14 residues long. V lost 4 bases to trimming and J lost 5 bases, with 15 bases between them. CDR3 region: CASSPSGGWYGYTF. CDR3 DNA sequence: TGTGCCAGCAGCCCGTCCGGGGGATGGTATGGCTACACCTTC.

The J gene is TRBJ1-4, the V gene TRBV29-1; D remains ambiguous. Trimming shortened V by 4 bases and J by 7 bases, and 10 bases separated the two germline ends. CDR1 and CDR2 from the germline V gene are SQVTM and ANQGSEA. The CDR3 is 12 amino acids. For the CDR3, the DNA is TGCAGCGTTGGGAGGGCGGGTGAAAAACTGTTTTTT. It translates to CSVGRAGEKLFF.

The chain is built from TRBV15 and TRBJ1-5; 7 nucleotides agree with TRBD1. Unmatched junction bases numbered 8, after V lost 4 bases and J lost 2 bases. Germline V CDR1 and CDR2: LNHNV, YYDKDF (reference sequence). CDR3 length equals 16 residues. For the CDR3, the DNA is TGTGCCACCAGCACTCATACCAGGGGGGGCAATCAGCCCCAGCATTTT. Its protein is CATSTHTRGGNQPQHF. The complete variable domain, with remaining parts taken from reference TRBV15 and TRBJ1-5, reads DAMVIQNPRYQVTQFGKPVTLSCSQTLNHNVMYWYQQKSSQAPKLLFHYYDKDFNNEADTPDNFQSRRPNTSFCFLDIRSPGLGDTAMYLCATSTHTRGGNQPQHFGDGTRLSIL.

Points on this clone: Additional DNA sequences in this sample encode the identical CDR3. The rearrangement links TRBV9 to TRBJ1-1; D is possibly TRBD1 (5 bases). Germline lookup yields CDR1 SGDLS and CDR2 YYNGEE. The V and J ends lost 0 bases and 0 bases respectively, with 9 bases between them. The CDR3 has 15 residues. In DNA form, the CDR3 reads TGTGCCAGCAGCGTAGACCCAGGGATGAACACTGAAGCTTTCTTT. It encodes CASSVDPGMNTEAFF.

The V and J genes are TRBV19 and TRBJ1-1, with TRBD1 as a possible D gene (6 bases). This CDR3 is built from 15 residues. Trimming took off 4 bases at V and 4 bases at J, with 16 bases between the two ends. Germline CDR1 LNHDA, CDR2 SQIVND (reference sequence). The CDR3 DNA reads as TGTGCCAGTAGTACAGGGGCGGTGTATGGCACTGAAGCTTTCTTT. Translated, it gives CASSTGAVYGTEAFF.

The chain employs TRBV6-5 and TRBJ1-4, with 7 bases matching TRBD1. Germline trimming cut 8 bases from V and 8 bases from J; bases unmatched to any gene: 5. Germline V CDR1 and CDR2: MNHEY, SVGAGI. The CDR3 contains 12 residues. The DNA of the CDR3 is TGTGCCAGCCTAGCCAGGGGGGAAAAACTGTTTTTT. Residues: CASLARGEKLFF.

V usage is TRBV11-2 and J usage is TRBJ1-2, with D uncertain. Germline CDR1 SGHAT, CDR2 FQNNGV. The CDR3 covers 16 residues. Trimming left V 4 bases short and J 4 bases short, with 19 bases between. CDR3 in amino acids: CASSSTPPRGAYGYTF. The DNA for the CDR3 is TGTGCCAGCAGCTCGACCCCCCCGCGGGGTGCCTATGGCTACACCTTC.

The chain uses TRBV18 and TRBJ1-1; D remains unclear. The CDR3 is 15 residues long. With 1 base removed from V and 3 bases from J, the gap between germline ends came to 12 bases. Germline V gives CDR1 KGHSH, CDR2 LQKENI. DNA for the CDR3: TGTGCCAGCTCACCACTGCATAACCAGTACACTGAAGCTTTCTTT. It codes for CASSPLHNQYTEAFF.

CDR3 amino acids: CAWSPVGSIKLNTEAFF. The CDR3 DNA reads TGTGCCTGGAGTCCCGTCGGGTCTATTAAACTAAACACTGAAGCTTTCTTT. The chain combines TRBV30 with TRBJ1-1; unclear D gene. Germline CDR1 reads GTSNPN; CDR2 reads SVGIG (reference sequence). The CDR3 consists of 17 residues. Trimming removed 2 bases from V and 2 bases from J, with 21 bases in between.

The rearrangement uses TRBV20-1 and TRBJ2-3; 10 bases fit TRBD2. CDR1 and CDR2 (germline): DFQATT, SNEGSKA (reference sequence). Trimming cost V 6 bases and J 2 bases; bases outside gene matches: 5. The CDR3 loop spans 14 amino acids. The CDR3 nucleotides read TGCAGTGCGAGTAGCGGGAGGCACACAGATACGCAGTATTTT. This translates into CSASSGRHTDTQYF.

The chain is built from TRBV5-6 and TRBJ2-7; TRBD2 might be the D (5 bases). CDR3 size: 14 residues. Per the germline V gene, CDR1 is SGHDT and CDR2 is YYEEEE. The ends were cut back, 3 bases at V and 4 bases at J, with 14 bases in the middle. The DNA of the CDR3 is TGTGCCAGCAGCTCAGGACGGAGGCCGTACGAGCAGTACTTC. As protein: CASSSGRRPYEQYF. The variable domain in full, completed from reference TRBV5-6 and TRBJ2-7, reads DAGVTQSPTHLIKTRGQQVTLRCSPKSGHDTVSWYQQALGQGPQFIFQYYEEEERQRGNFPDRFSGHQFPNYSSELNVNALLLGDSALYLCASSSGRRPYEQYFGPGTRLTVT.

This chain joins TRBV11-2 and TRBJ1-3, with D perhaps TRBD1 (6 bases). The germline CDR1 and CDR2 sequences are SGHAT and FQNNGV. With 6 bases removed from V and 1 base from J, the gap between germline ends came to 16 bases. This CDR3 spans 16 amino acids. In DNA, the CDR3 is TGTGCCAGCAGTTCGGGACCCACAGGGTCTGGAAACACCATATATTTT. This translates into CASSSGPTGSGNTIYF.

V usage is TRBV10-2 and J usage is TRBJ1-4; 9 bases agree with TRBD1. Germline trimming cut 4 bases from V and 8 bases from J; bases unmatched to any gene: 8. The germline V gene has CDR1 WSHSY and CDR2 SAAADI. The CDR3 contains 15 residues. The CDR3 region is CASSAPGQGREKLFF. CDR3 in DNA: TGCGCCAGCAGTGCACCGGGACAGGGACGGGAAAAACTGTTTTTT.